Listed below are T cell receptor beta chains from one sample, sequenced in a study of vaccination effects on CD4 cells after COVID-19. Their antigens remain unidentified. Measured with immunoSEQ multiplex PCR; TCRdb has only the in-frame clones, and not every one. The sample has 40,000 to 50,000 clones, about 74% seen once; the top ten hold approximately 15%. Sequences were derived from CD4+ T cells from PBMCs cultured with HCoV-OC43 spike peptides, sampled after COVID-19 vaccination. Every receptor here comes from a human donor who received a COVID-19 vaccine. The CDR3 runs from the conserved cysteine through the conserved F or W. A D gene is named only where the DNA matches it firmly. Part of the rows lack a size; the others show once, few, many or a class for expanded clones.

cdr3_length	j_call	clone_size	v_call	d_call	cdr3_aa	cdr3_nt
16	TRBJ1-2	few	TRBV6-1	-	CASSEASYGGDYGYTF	TGTGCCAGCAGTGAAGCGTCTTACGGCGGCGACTATGGCTACACCTTC
12	TRBJ2-1	once	TRBV7-2	-	CASSFYRGRQFF	TGTGCCAGCAGCTTTTATCGGGGGAGGCAGTTCTTC
19	TRBJ1-2	-	TRBV27	TRBD1	CASSLGGPGTDVTNYGYTF	TGTGCCAGCAGTTTAGGGGGGCCCGGGACAGATGTAACTAACTATGGCTACACCTTC
16	TRBJ2-5	-	TRBV19	TRBD1	CASTSGRGTAQGTQYF	TGTGCCAGTACTTCTGGTAGGGGGACAGCACAAGGGACCCAGTACTTC
13	TRBJ1-1	-	TRBV18	-	CASSPDRDVEAFF	TGTGCCAGCTCACCGGACAGAGACGTTGAAGCTTTCTTT
14	TRBJ2-5	-	TRBV9	-	CASSVVTDQETQYF	TGTGCCAGCAGCGTAGTCACAGACCAAGAGACCCAGTACTTC
14	TRBJ1-1	few	TRBV7-9	TRBD1	CASSGGQGGTEAFF	TGTGCCAGCAGCGGGGGACAGGGAGGCACTGAAGCTTTCTTT
14	TRBJ1-2	-	TRBV6-9	-	CASPTDSLDNGYTF	TGTGCCAGCCCTACAGACTCTCTGGACAATGGCTACACCTTC
13	TRBJ1-5	few	TRBV20-1	-	CSASTGDYQPQHF	TGCAGTGCTAGTACGGGGGATTATCAGCCCCAGCATTTT
14	TRBJ2-7	-	TRBV6-1	-	CASSESRSSYEQYF	TGTGCCAGCAGTGAGTCGCGGAGCTCCTACGAGCAGTACTTC
15	TRBJ2-3	-	TRBV5-1	TRBD2	CASSLGLAGAYLVYF	TGCGCCAGCAGCTTAGGACTAGCGGGAGCGTATCTCGTGTATTTT
14	TRBJ2-1	-	TRBV6-5	TRBD2	CASSRTSGSNEQFF	TGTGCCAGCAGTCGGACTAGCGGGAGCAATGAGCAGTTCTTC
13	TRBJ2-5	-	TRBV5-3	-	CARSSNFWETQYF	TGTGCCAGAAGCTCGAACTTTTGGGAGACCCAGTACTTC
16	TRBJ2-7	-	TRBV19	TRBD2	CASSSLGSSGSYEQYF	TGTGCCAGTAGCAGCCTCGGGTCTAGCGGATCCTACGAGCAGTACTTC
13	TRBJ1-1	-	TRBV3-1/TRBV3-2	-	CASSQDRGSEAFF	TGTGCCAGCAGCCAAGATCGTGGCAGTGAAGCTTTCTTT
16	TRBJ1-5	few	TRBV6-9	-	CASSYSAGYCYQPQHF	TGTGCCAGCAGTTATTCTGCCGGGTATTGTTATCAGCCCCAGCATTTT